This T cell receptor beta chain was sequenced in a study of blood T cell repertoires in COVID-19. Study in general: Sources were T cells, B-cell-depleted T cells, or PBMCs; the material itself was cDNA or gDNA.

The V end lost 4 bases, the J end lost 9 bases, and 19 bases lay between the germline ends. The CDR3 covers 15 residues. Germline CDR1 LGHDT, CDR2 YNNKEL (reference sequence). Here immunoSEQ multiplex PCR was the method, and the copy in TCRdb shows in-frame clones only, minus some. The sample consists of more than 300,000 clones, about 90% of them appearing once. In terms of age and location, participants ranged from about 18 to 100 years and lived in about 25 US areas. Cohorts were based on clinical histories the participants reported. The sequenced sample was PBMCs or T cells enriched from blood (not recorded which). The gene calls are TRBV3-1 (or the pseudogene TRBV3-2) and TRBJ2-1, with D perhaps matching TRBD2 (6 bases). The receptor's source is a woman aged 25 to 39 who had recovered from COVID-19. The chain's CDR3 is CASSPRTSPGGEQFF. The DNA of the CDR3 is TGTGCCAGCAGCCCCAGGACATCCCCCGGGGGTGAGCAGTTCTTC.